The rows below give T cell receptor beta chains drawn from one sample of a study of blood T cell repertoires in COVID-19. Sequencing used immunoSEQ multiplex PCR; TCRdb keeps in-frame clones, though not all of them. The sample holds about 53,000 clones, more than 80% seen once. The sequencing input was peripheral blood. These receptors were obtained from a man aged 80 or over with acute or convalescent COVID-19. Both conserved end residues are part of each CDR3. The D gene is left open where the match is weak. Not every row has a clone size; where given, it reads once, few, many or a size class.

d_gene: TRBD1
j_gene: TRBJ1-6
v_gene: TRBV6-4
abundance: .
CDR3aa: CASSDRDRGKKGNSPLHF
CDR3nt: TGTGCCAGCAGTGACCGGGACAGGGGGAAGAAGGGTAATTCACCCCTCCACTTT

d_gene: .
j_gene: TRBJ1-1
v_gene: TRBV2
abundance: .
CDR3aa: CALGQNTEAFF
CDR3nt: TGTGCATTGGGACAGAACACTGAAGCTTTCTTT

d_gene: .
j_gene: TRBJ1-1
v_gene: TRBV11-2
abundance: .
CDR3aa: CASSLVVVRGSAFF
CDR3nt: TGTGCCAGCAGCTTAGTTGTTGTTCGGGGGAGTGCTTTCTTT

d_gene: TRBD2
j_gene: TRBJ2-4
v_gene: TRBV4-1
abundance: once
CDR3aa: CASSQGWAGGSKNIQYF
CDR3nt: TGCGCCAGCAGCCAAGGTTGGGCAGGCGGGAGCAAAAACATTCAGTACTTC

d_gene: .
j_gene: TRBJ2-1
v_gene: TRBV27
abundance: .
CDR3aa: CASSLEAPSYNEQFF
CDR3nt: TGTGCCAGCAGTTTGGAAGCACCTAGCTACAATGAGCAGTTCTTC

d_gene: TRBD1
j_gene: TRBJ1-1
v_gene: TRBV2
abundance: .
CDR3aa: CASSAGQGRIRAFF
CDR3nt: TGTGCCAGCAGCGCGGGACAGGGACGCATCCGAGCTTTCTTT

d_gene: TRBD1
j_gene: TRBJ1-6
v_gene: TRBV27
abundance: .
CDR3aa: CASSLSTGGRDSPLHF
CDR3nt: TGTGCCAGCAGTTTATCGACAGGGGGTAGGGATTCACCCCTCCACTTT

d_gene: TRBD2
j_gene: TRBJ2-1
v_gene: TRBV18
abundance: .
CDR3aa: CASSPGGPTYNEQFF
CDR3nt: TGTGCCAGCTCTCCGGGGGGACCCACCTACAATGAGCAGTTCTTC

d_gene: TRBD1
j_gene: TRBJ2-4
v_gene: TRBV2
abundance: .
CDR3aa: CASTHDRGLGAKNIQYF
CDR3nt: TGTGCCAGCACCCACGACAGGGGGCTGGGAGCCAAAAACATTCAGTACTTC

d_gene: TRBD1
j_gene: TRBJ1-6
v_gene: TRBV7-3
abundance: .
CDR3aa: CASSQGQGGNSPLHF
CDR3nt: TGTGCCAGCAGCCAGGGACAGGGCGGCAATTCACCCCTCCACTTT

d_gene: TRBD1
j_gene: TRBJ2-2
v_gene: TRBV7-3
abundance: few
CDR3aa: CASSLLSGGVNTGELFF
CDR3nt: TGTGCCAGCAGCTTATTGTCAGGGGGCGTGAACACCGGGGAGCTGTTTTTT

d_gene: .
j_gene: TRBJ1-3
v_gene: TRBV29-1
abundance: .
CDR3aa: CSVEEIGGGFSGNTIYF
CDR3nt: TGCAGCGTTGAAGAGATAGGTGGGGGCTTCTCTGGAAACACCATATATTTT

d_gene: .
j_gene: TRBJ1-1
v_gene: TRBV19
abundance: .
CDR3aa: CASGRRFTEAFF
CDR3nt: TGTGCCAGTGGAAGGCGGTTCACTGAAGCTTTCTTT

d_gene: .
j_gene: TRBJ1-2
v_gene: TRBV7-9
abundance: .
CDR3aa: CASSLDEGANYGYTF
CDR3nt: TGTGCCAGCAGCTTAGATGAGGGAGCTAACTATGGCTACACCTTC

d_gene: .
j_gene: TRBJ1-1
v_gene: TRBV6-5
abundance: .
CDR3aa: CASRAMVNTEAFF
CDR3nt: TGTGCCAGCAGAGCCATGGTGAACACTGAAGCTTTCTTT

d_gene: TRBD1
j_gene: TRBJ2-3
v_gene: TRBV6-4
abundance: .
CDR3aa: CASSRQGAPDTQYF
CDR3nt: TGTGCCAGCAGCAGACAGGGGGCGCCAGATACGCAGTATTTT

d_gene: TRBD1
j_gene: TRBJ1-1
v_gene: TRBV2
abundance: .
CDR3aa: CASSEKTGQGPEAFF
CDR3nt: TGTGCCAGCAGTGAAAAGACCGGACAGGGCCCTGAAGCTTTCTTT

d_gene: TRBD1
j_gene: TRBJ1-2
v_gene: TRBV7-2
abundance: once
CDR3aa: CASSEWTGGNYGYTF
CDR3nt: TGTGCCAGCAGCGAATGGACAGGGGGTAACTATGGCTACACCTTC

d_gene: TRBD1
j_gene: TRBJ2-7
v_gene: TRBV19
abundance: .
CDR3aa: CASSQGQGATYEQYF
CDR3nt: TGTGCCAGTAGCCAAGGACAGGGGGCAACCTACGAGCAGTACTTC

d_gene: TRBD2
j_gene: TRBJ2-1
v_gene: TRBV5-1
abundance: .
CDR3aa: CASSLDSGGYNEQFF
CDR3nt: TGCGCCAGCAGCTTGGATAGCGGGGGTTACAATGAGCAGTTCTTC

d_gene: TRBD1
j_gene: TRBJ1-1
v_gene: TRBV10-3
abundance: .
CDR3aa: CAIKGTGGLNTEAFF
CDR3nt: TGTGCCATCAAGGGGACAGGGGGCTTGAACACTGAAGCTTTCTTT

d_gene: .
j_gene: TRBJ2-7
v_gene: TRBV6-5
abundance: .
CDR3aa: CASGQPGRGGEQYF
CDR3nt: TGTGCCAGCGGCCAACCGGGGCGGGGTGGCGAGCAGTACTTC

d_gene: TRBD1
j_gene: TRBJ2-3
v_gene: TRBV5-1
abundance: .
CDR3aa: CASLRDSSSDTQYF
CDR3nt: TGCGCCAGCCTCCGGGACAGTTCATCGGATACGCAGTATTTT

d_gene: .
j_gene: TRBJ2-1
v_gene: TRBV3-1/TRBV3-2
abundance: .
CDR3aa: CASSQGRSSYNEQFF
CDR3nt: TGTGCCAGCAGCCAAGGGCGGAGCTCCTACAATGAGCAGTTCTTC

d_gene: TRBD1
j_gene: TRBJ2-7
v_gene: TRBV6-5
abundance: .
CDR3aa: CASSSDRVVRYEQYF
CDR3nt: TGTGCCAGCAGTTCGGACAGGGTGGTTCGCTACGAGCAGTACTTC

d_gene: .
j_gene: TRBJ2-2
v_gene: TRBV5-1
abundance: .
CDR3aa: CASSALNTGELFF
CDR3nt: TGCGCCAGCAGCGCTTTGAACACCGGGGAGTTGTTTTTT

d_gene: .
j_gene: TRBJ2-5
v_gene: TRBV7-9
abundance: .
CDR3aa: CASSTRETQYF
CDR3nt: TGTGCCAGCAGCACAAGAGAGACCCAGTACTTC

d_gene: TRBD1
j_gene: TRBJ1-3
v_gene: TRBV5-8
abundance: .
CDR3aa: CASSFQGVGGNTIYF
CDR3nt: TGTGCCAGCAGCTTTCAGGGGGTTGGTGGAAACACCATATATTTT

d_gene: TRBD2
j_gene: TRBJ2-3
v_gene: TRBV6-6
abundance: .
CDR3aa: CASTRSGGLRSTDTQYF
CDR3nt: TGTGCCAGCACTCGAAGCGGGGGGTTACGAAGCACAGATACGCAGTATTTT

d_gene: TRBD1
j_gene: TRBJ2-3
v_gene: TRBV10-2
abundance: .
CDR3aa: CASRPDRRTDTQYF
CDR3nt: TGCGCCAGCAGACCGGACAGGCGCACAGATACGCAGTATTTT

d_gene: .
j_gene: TRBJ2-3
v_gene: TRBV2
abundance: .
CDR3aa: CASSTRWARTDTQYF
CDR3nt: TGTGCCAGCAGTACCCGTTGGGCCCGCACAGATACGCAGTATTTT

d_gene: TRBD1
j_gene: TRBJ2-2
v_gene: TRBV24-1
abundance: .
CDR3aa: CATSEARQGGGELFF
CDR3nt: TGTGCCACCAGTGAAGCACGACAGGGGGGTGGGGAGCTGTTTTTT

d_gene: .
j_gene: TRBJ1-1
v_gene: TRBV18
abundance: .
CDR3aa: CASSPQVGRNTEAFF
CDR3nt: TGTGCCAGCTCACCCCAGGTAGGGAGGAACACTGAAGCTTTCTTT

d_gene: .
j_gene: TRBJ2-3
v_gene: TRBV7-3
abundance: .
CDR3aa: CASSELRGRGPDTQYF
CDR3nt: TGTGCCAGCAGCGAGCTTAGGGGAAGGGGCCCAGATACGCAGTATTTT

d_gene: TRBD1
j_gene: TRBJ1-4
v_gene: TRBV27
abundance: .
CDR3aa: CASSFAGTGINEKLFF
CDR3nt: TGTGCCAGCAGTTTTGCCGGGACAGGGATTAATGAAAAACTGTTTTTT

d_gene: .
j_gene: TRBJ2-5
v_gene: TRBV27
abundance: .
CDR3aa: CASSFTTRGGETQYF
CDR3nt: TGTGCCAGCAGTTTTACGACCCGAGGGGGAGAGACCCAGTACTTC

d_gene: TRBD2
j_gene: TRBJ2-1
v_gene: TRBV5-1
abundance: .
CDR3aa: CASSLGGEHYNEQFF
CDR3nt: TGCGCCAGCAGCCTCGGGGGGGAACACTACAATGAGCAGTTCTTC

d_gene: .
j_gene: TRBJ1-4
v_gene: TRBV3-1/TRBV3-2
abundance: .
CDR3aa: CASSPGEIATNEKLFF
CDR3nt: TGTGCCAGCAGTCCCGGGGAGATTGCAACTAATGAAAAACTGTTTTTT

d_gene: TRBD1
j_gene: TRBJ1-6
v_gene: TRBV4-3
abundance: .
CDR3aa: CASSQGYRGLGSPLHF
CDR3nt: TGCGCCAGCAGCCAAGGGTACAGGGGGTTGGGGTCACCCCTCCACTTT

d_gene: TRBD2
j_gene: TRBJ2-7
v_gene: TRBV11-2
abundance: once
CDR3aa: CASSLTGTSGSYEQYF
CDR3nt: TGTGCCAGCAGCTTGACCGGGACTAGCGGCTCCTACGAGCAGTACTTC

d_gene: .
j_gene: TRBJ1-6
v_gene: TRBV6-5
abundance: .
CDR3aa: CASSYSGRVVNSPLHF
CDR3nt: TGTGCCAGCAGTTACTCAGGGCGGGTTGTTAATTCACCCCTCCACTTT

d_gene: TRBD1
j_gene: TRBJ1-2
v_gene: TRBV2
abundance: .
CDR3aa: CASSPRLRTGHGYTF
CDR3nt: TGTGCCAGCAGTCCCCGTCTTCGGACAGGGCACGGCTACACCTTC

d_gene: TRBD1
j_gene: TRBJ2-7
v_gene: TRBV5-1
abundance: few
CDR3aa: CASSRDSYEQYF
CDR3nt: TGCGCCAGCAGCCGGGACAGCTACGAGCAGTACTTC

d_gene: .
j_gene: TRBJ2-5
v_gene: TRBV7-9
abundance: .
CDR3aa: CASRLTSHQETQYF
CDR3nt: TGTGCCAGCAGGTTAACTAGTCACCAAGAGACCCAGTACTTC

d_gene: TRBD2
j_gene: TRBJ2-5
v_gene: TRBV3-1/TRBV3-2
abundance: few
CDR3aa: CASSLHGGGGAQETQYF
CDR3nt: TGTGCCAGCAGCCTTCATGGGGGCGGGGGGGCCCAAGAGACCCAGTACTTC

d_gene: TRBD2
j_gene: TRBJ2-2
v_gene: TRBV9
abundance: few
CDR3aa: CASSFSGANTGELFF
CDR3nt: TGTGCCAGCAGCTTCAGCGGGGCGAACACCGGGGAGCTGTTTTTT

d_gene: TRBD1
j_gene: TRBJ2-7
v_gene: TRBV6-1
abundance: .
CDR3aa: CASSELRRTGLSYEQYF
CDR3nt: TGTGCCAGCAGTGAATTAAGGAGGACAGGACTTTCCTACGAGCAGTACTTC

d_gene: TRBD2
j_gene: TRBJ2-3
v_gene: TRBV5-4
abundance: .
CDR3aa: CASSLPLAGTTDTQYF
CDR3nt: TGTGCCAGCAGCCTTCCATTAGCGGGGACCACAGATACGCAGTATTTT

d_gene: TRBD1
j_gene: TRBJ2-5
v_gene: TRBV7-7
abundance: .
CDR3aa: CASSSRDSQETQYF
CDR3nt: TGTGCTAGCAGCTCCCGGGACAGCCAAGAGACCCAGTACTTC

d_gene: .
j_gene: TRBJ2-2
v_gene: TRBV18
abundance: .
CDR3aa: CASSKSETQNTGELFF
CDR3nt: TGTGCCAGCTCAAAGTCCGAGACTCAGAACACCGGGGAGCTGTTTTTT

d_gene: .
j_gene: TRBJ2-3
v_gene: TRBV11-2
abundance: .
CDR3aa: CASSPGGDTQYF
CDR3nt: TGTGCCAGCAGCCCCGGGGGAGATACGCAGTATTTT

d_gene: TRBD1
j_gene: TRBJ2-1
v_gene: TRBV19
abundance: .
CDR3aa: CASSAQGAPYNEQFF
CDR3nt: TGTGCCAGTAGCGCACAGGGGGCCCCCTACAATGAGCAGTTCTTC

d_gene: TRBD1
j_gene: TRBJ1-5
v_gene: TRBV5-5
abundance: .
CDR3aa: CASSLADRGNQPQHF
CDR3nt: TGTGCCAGCAGCTTGGCTGACAGGGGCAATCAGCCCCAGCATTTT

d_gene: TRBD1
j_gene: TRBJ2-5
v_gene: TRBV29-1
abundance: .
CDR3aa: CSAGQGGETQYF
CDR3nt: TGCAGCGCCGGACAGGGGGGGGAGACCCAGTACTTC

d_gene: TRBD1
j_gene: TRBJ1-5
v_gene: TRBV28
abundance: .
CDR3aa: CASSKDRGNQPQHF
CDR3nt: TGTGCCAGCAGCAAGGACAGGGGGAATCAGCCCCAGCATTTT

d_gene: TRBD1
j_gene: TRBJ2-1
v_gene: TRBV27
abundance: .
CDR3aa: CASSLRGTGGTSYNEQFF
CDR3nt: TGTGCCAGCAGTTTAAGAGGGACAGGGGGTACTTCCTACAATGAGCAGTTCTTC